Listed here are 2 T cell receptor beta chains from one sample, sequenced in a study of blood T cells in healthy people across ages. It was with a sample-barcoded 5' primer and a J-beta primer mix that a second PCR of about 6 to 12 cycles was run. Via MiXCR, TCRdb re-called the 5' RACE reads, giving one row per CDR3 protein. The sample lists roughly 800,000 distinct CDR3 sequences, more than 45% seen once, with approximately 23% in the top ten. The specimen was blood. All receptors derive from a man aged 30 to 45 in good health.

The V and J genes are TRBV9 and TRBJ2-3; 7 nucleotides align to TRBD1. The CDR3 spans 14 residues. Trimming cost V 1 base and J 3 bases; bases outside gene matches: 2. Germline V lookup: CDR1 SGDLS, CDR2 YYNGEE. The CDR3 sequence: CASSVQDRTDTQYF. The CDR3 DNA is TGTGCCAGCAGCGTACAGGACAGGACAGATACGCAGTATTTT.

The genes are TRBV20-1 and TRBJ2-3, with D perhaps being TRBD1 or TRBD2 (5 bases each). The CDR3 consists of 14 residues. Germline CDR1 reads DFQATT; CDR2 reads SNEGSKA (reference sequence). Trimming took 2 bases from V and 2 from J, leaving 11 bases between them. In DNA form, the CDR3 reads TGCAGTGCTAGAACGTGGGGGAACACAGATACGCAGTATTTT. Protein product: CSARTWGNTDTQYF.